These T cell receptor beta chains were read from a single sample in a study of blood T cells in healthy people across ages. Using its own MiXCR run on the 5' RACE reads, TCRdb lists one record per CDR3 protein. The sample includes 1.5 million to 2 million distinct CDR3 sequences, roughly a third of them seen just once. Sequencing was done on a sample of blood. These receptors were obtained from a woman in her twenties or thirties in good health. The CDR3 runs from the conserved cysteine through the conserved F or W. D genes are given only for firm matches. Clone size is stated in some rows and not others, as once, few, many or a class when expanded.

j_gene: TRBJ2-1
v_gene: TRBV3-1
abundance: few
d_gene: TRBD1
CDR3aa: CASSFGRTGNNEQFF
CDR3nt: TGTGCCAGCAGCTTTGGCCGGACAGGGAACAATGAGCAGTTCTTC

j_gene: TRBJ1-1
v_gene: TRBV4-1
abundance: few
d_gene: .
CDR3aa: CASSQDQGSEAFF
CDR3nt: TGCGCCAGCAGCCAAGATCAGGGTTCTGAAGCTTTCTTT

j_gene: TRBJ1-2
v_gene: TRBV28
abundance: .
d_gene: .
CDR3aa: CASVPPGRNYGYTF
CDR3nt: TGTGCCAGCGTCCCGCCCGGCCGAAACTATGGCTACACCTTC

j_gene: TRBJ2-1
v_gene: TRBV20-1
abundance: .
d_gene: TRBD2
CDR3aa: CSARDPYGTSGGNEQFF
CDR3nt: TGCAGTGCTAGAGACCCCTACGGGACTAGCGGGGGGAATGAGCAGTTCTTC

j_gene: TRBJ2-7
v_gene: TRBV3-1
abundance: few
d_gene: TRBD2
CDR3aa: CASSQEPSGSSYEQYF
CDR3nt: TGTGCCAGCAGCCAAGAACCTAGCGGAAGCTCCTACGAGCAGTACTTC

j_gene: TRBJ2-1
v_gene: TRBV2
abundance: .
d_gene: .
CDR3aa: CASSERQQVYEQFF
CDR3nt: TGTGCCAGCAGTGAAAGACAGCAGGTGTATGAGCAGTTCTTC

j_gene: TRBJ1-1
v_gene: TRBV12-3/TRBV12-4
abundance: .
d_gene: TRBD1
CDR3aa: CASRPRDSEAFF
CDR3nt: TGTGCCAGCAGACCTAGGGACAGTGAAGCTTTCTTT

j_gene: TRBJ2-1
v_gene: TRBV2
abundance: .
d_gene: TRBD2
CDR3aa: CASREFSGGVYNEQFF
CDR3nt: TGTGCCAGCAGAGAGTTTAGCGGGGGGGTTTACAATGAGCAGTTCTTC

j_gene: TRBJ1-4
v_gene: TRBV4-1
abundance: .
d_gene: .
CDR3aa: CASSQGWGQLNEKLFF
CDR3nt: TGCGCCAGCAGCCAAGGGTGGGGGCAGCTTAATGAAAAACTGTTTTTT

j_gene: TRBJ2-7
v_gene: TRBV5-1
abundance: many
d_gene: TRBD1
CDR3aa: CASSLRDRAYEQYF
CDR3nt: TGCGCCAGCAGCTTGCGGGACAGGGCATACGAGCAGTACTTC

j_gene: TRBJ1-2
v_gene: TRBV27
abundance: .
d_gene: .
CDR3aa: CASSLGKSDGYTF
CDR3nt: TGTGCCAGCAGTTTGGGAAAATCGGATGGCTACACCTTC

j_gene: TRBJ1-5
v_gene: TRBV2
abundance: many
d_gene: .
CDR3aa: CASSEGGLNQPQHF
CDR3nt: TGTGCCAGCAGTGAAGGGGGCCTCAATCAGCCCCAGCATTTT

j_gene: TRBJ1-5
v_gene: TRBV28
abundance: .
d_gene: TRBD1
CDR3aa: CASSRTGRGGPQHF
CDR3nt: TGTGCCAGCAGCAGAACGGGCAGGGGGGGGCCCCAGCATTTT

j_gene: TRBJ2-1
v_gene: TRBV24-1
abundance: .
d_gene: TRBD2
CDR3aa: CATSDNHRTSGSYNEQFF
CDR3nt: TGTGCCACCAGTGACAACCATCGGACTAGCGGGAGCTACAATGAGCAGTTCTTC

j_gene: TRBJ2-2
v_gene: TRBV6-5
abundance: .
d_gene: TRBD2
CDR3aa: CASSYSSLAGARTGELFF
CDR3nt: TGTGCCAGCAGTTACTCGAGTCTAGCGGGGGCCCGCACCGGGGAGCTGTTTTTT

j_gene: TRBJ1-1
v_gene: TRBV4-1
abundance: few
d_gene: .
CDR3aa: CASSQASLMGTEAFF
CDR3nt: TGCGCCAGCAGTCAGGCCTCCCTGATGGGGACTGAAGCTTTCTTT

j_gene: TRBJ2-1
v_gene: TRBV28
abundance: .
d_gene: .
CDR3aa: CASSFVGDNEQFF
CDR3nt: TGTGCCAGCAGTTTTGTTGGGGACAATGAGCAGTTCTTC

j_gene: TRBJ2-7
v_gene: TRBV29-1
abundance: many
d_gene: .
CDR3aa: CSVVWQQFLSYEQYF
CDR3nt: TGCAGCGTTGTTTGGCAGCAATTTCTCTCCTACGAGCAGTACTTC

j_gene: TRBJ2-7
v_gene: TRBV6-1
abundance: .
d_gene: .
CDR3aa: CASSDREGAGYEQYF
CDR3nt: TGTGCCAGCAGTGACAGGGAGGGGGCAGGGTACGAGCAGTACTTC

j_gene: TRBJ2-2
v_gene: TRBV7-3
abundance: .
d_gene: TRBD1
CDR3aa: CASSRSPDRAGELFF
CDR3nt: TGTGCCAGCAGCCGATCCCCGGACAGGGCCGGGGAGCTGTTTTTT

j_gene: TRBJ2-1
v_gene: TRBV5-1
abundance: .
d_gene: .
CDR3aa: CASSFGGQPYNEQFF
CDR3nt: TGCGCCAGCAGCTTCGGGGGCCAGCCCTACAATGAGCAGTTCTTC

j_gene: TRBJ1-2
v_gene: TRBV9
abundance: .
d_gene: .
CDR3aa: CASSASSEGPGYTF
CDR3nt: TGTGCCAGCAGCGCTTCCAGTGAAGGGCCCGGCTACACCTTC

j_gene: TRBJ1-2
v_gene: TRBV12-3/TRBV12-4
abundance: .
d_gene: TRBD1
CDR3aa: CASSLNLGQGLYGYTF
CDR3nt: TGTGCCAGCAGTTTAAACCTAGGACAGGGGCTCTATGGCTACACCTTC

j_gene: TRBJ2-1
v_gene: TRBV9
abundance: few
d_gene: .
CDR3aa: CASSVGTGLYNEQFF
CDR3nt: TGTGCCAGCAGCGTAGGTACGGGATTGTACAATGAGCAGTTCTTC

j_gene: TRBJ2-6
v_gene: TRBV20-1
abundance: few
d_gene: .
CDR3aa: CSARDRASGANVLTF
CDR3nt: TGCAGTGCTAGAGACAGGGCATCTGGGGCCAACGTCCTGACTTTC

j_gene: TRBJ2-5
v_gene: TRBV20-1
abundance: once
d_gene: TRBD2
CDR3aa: CSTRLSGGRETQYF
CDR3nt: TGCAGTACTAGGCTTAGCGGGGGGAGAGAGACCCAGTACTTC

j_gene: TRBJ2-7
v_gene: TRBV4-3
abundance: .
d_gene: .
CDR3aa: CASSQVGRAGEQYF
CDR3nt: TGCGCCAGCAGCCAGGTCGGACGGGCCGGCGAGCAGTACTTC

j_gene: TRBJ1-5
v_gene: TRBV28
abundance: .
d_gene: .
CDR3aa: CASILRGGLGNQPQHF
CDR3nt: TGTGCCAGCATCCTGCGGGGTGGGCTTGGCAATCAGCCCCAGCATTTT

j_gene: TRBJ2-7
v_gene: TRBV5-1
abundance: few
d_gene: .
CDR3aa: CASSLGGTSLYEQYF
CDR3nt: TGCGCCAGCAGCTTGGGCGGGACAAGTCTCTACGAGCAGTACTTC

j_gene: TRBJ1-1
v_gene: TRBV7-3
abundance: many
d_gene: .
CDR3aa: CASSLKGQGTEAFF
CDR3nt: TGTGCCAGCAGCCTAAAGGGGCAGGGCACTGAAGCTTTCTTT

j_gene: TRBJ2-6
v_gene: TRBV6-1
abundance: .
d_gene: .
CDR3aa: CASSLDSPHSGANVLTF
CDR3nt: TGTGCCAGCAGCTTGGACAGCCCCCACTCTGGGGCCAACGTCCTGACTTTC

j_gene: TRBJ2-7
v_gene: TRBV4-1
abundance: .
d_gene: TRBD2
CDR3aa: CASSQEISIAGGPSLLYEQYF
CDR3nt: TGCGCCAGCAGCCAAGAGATTTCAATAGCGGGAGGTCCCTCCTTGCTCTACGAGCAGTACTTC

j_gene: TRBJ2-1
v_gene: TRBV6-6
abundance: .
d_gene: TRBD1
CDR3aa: CASSQGWDRGETQFF
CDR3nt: TGTGCCAGCAGTCAGGGGTGGGACAGGGGTGAGACCCAGTTCTTC

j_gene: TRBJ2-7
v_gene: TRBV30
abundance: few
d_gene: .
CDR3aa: CAWSRYSAHYRDYEQYF
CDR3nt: TGTGCCTGGAGTAGGTACTCTGCACATTACAGGGATTACGAGCAGTACTTC

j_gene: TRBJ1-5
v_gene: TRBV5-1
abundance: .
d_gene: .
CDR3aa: CASSFPRQAVQPQHF
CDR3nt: TGCGCCAGCAGCTTTCCTCGACAGGCGGTGCAGCCCCAGCATTTT

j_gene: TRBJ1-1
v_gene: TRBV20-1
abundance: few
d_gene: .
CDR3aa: CSAIDGGGLGTEAFF
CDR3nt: TGCAGTGCTATCGACGGAGGGGGGCTGGGCACTGAAGCTTTCTTT

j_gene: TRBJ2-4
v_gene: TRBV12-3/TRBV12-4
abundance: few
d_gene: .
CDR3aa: CASWWGSGEQYF
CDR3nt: TGTGCCAGCTGGTGGGGGAGCGGAGAGCAGTACTTC

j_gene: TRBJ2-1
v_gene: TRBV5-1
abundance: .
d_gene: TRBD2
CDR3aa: CASSATGTSGFNEQFF
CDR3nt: TGCGCCAGCAGCGCTACCGGGACTAGCGGATTCAATGAGCAGTTCTTC

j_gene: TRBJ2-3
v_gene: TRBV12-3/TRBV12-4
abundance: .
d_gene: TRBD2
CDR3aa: CASSGGAVADTQYF
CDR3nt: TGTGCCAGTAGCGGGGGGGCTGTCGCAGATACGCAGTATTTT

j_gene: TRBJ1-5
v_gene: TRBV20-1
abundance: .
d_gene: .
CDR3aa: CSARTPPQPQHF
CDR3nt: TGCAGTGCCCGGACACCGCCTCAGCCCCAGCATTTT

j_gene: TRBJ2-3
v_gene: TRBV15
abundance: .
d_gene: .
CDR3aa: CATSRGSSGSTDTQYF
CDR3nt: TGTGCCACCAGCAGAGGAAGCAGCGGGAGCACAGATACGCAGTATTTT

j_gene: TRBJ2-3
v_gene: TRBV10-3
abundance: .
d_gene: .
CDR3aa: CAISESAGVLTDTQYF
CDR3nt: TGTGCCATCAGTGAATCCGCAGGGGTCCTCACAGATACGCAGTATTTT

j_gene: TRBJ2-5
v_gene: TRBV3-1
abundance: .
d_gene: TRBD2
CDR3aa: CASSLLGRGGQETQYF
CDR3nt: TGTGCCAGCAGCCTCCTGGGGCGGGGGGGTCAAGAGACCCAGTACTTC

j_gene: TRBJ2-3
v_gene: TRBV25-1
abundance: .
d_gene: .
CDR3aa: CASGWSTDAQYF
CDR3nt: TGTGCCAGCGGGTGGAGCACAGATGCGCAGTATTTT

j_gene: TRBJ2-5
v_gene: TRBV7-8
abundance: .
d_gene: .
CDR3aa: CASSFPRASNEETQYF
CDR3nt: TGTGCCAGCAGCTTTCCTCGGGCTAGCAATGAAGAGACCCAGTACTTC

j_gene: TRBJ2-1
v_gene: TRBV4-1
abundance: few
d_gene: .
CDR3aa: CASSQEARTLSYNEQFF
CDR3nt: TGCGCCAGCAGCCAAGAGGCCAGGACCCTCTCCTACAATGAGCAGTTCTTC

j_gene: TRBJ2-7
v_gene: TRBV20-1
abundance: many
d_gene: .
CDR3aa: CSAQGVVKADSYEQYF
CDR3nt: TGCAGTGCTCAAGGGGTGGTCAAAGCGGATTCCTACGAGCAGTACTTC

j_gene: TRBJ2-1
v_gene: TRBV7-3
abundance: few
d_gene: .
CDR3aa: CASSLRGPVGNEQFF
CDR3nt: TGTGCCAGCAGCTTAAGAGGCCCCGTGGGCAATGAGCAGTTCTTC

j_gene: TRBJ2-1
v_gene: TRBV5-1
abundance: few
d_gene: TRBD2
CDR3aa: CASSPMSGLAGGSYNEQFF
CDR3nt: TGCGCCAGCAGCCCAATGTCGGGACTAGCGGGTGGTTCCTACAATGAGCAGTTCTTC

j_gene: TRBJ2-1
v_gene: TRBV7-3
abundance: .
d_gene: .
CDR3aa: CASSLTRAGNEQFF
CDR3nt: TGTGCCAGCAGCTTAACTCGAGCGGGCAATGAGCAGTTCTTC

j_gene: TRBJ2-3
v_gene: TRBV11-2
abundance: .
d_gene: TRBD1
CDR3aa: CASSSWTGPADTQYF
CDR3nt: TGTGCCAGCAGCTCGTGGACAGGGCCCGCAGATACGCAGTATTTT

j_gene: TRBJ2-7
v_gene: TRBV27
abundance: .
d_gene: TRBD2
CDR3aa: CASSLVVGAGAYEQYF
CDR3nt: TGTGCCAGCAGTTTAGTTGTCGGAGCGGGGGCGTACGAGCAGTACTTC

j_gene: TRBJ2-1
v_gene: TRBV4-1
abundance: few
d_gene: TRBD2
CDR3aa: CASSPRDSGSSYNEQFF
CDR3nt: TGCGCCAGCAGCCCTCGTGATAGCGGGAGCTCCTACAATGAGCAGTTCTTC

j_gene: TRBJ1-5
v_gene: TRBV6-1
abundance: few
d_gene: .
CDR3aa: CASSELPSGNQPQHF
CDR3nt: TGTGCCAGCAGTGAACTTCCTAGCGGCAATCAGCCCCAGCATTTT

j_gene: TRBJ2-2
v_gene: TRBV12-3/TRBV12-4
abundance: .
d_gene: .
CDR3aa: CASSFAGGGGENTGELFF
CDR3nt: TGTGCCAGCAGTTTTGCTGGCGGAGGGGGCGAGAACACCGGGGAGCTGTTTTTT

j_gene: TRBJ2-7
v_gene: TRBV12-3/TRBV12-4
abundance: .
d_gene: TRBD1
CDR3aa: CASRKGTGEFYEQYF
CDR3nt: TGTGCCAGCAGGAAAGGGACAGGGGAATTTTACGAGCAGTACTTC

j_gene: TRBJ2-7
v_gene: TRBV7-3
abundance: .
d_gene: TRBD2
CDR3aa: CASSPQGTSSEQYF
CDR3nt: TGTGCCAGCAGCCCCCAGGGGACTAGTTCCGAGCAGTACTTC